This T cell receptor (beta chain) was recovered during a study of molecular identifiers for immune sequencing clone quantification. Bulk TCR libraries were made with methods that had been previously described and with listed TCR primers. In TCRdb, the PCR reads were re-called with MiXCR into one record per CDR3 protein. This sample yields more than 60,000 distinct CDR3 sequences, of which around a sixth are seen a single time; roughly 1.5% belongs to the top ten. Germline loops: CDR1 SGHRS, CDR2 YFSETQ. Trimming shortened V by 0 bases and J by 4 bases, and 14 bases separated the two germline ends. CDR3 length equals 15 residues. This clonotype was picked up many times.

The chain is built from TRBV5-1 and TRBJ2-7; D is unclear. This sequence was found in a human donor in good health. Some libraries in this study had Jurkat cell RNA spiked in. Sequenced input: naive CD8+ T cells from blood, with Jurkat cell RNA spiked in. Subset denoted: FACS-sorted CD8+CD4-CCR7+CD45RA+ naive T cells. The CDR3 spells CASSLAGSHFYEQYF. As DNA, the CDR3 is TGCGCCAGCAGCTTGGCCGGATCGCATTTTTACGAGCAGTACTTC.